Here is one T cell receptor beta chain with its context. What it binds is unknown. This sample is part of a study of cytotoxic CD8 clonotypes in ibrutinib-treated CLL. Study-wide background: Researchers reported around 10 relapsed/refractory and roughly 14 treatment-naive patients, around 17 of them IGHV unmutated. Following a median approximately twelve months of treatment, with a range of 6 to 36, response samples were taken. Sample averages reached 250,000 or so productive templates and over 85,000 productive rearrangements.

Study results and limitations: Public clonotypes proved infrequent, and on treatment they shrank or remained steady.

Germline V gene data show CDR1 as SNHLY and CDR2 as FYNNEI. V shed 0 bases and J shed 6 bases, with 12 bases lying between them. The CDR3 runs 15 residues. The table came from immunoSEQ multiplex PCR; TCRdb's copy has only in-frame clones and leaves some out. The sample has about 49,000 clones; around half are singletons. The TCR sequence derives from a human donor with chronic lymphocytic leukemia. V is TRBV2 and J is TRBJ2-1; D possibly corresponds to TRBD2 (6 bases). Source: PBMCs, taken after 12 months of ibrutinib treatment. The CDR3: CASSEARGEVNEQFF. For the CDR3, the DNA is TGTGCCAGCAGTGAAGCGCGCGGGGAGGTCAATGAGCAGTTCTTC.